The rows below give T cell receptor beta chains drawn from one sample of a study of beta chain features in type 1 diabetes. Only in-frame clones appear in the TCRdb table, and some are missing; sequencing was by immunoSEQ multiplex PCR. In the table there are some 370,000 clones, over 8.5% of which are singletons. Source material: central memory CD4+ T cells from blood. These receptors were obtained from a man aged 25 to 45 with type 1 diabetes. CDR3s include the opening cysteine and the closing phenylalanine or tryptophan. Each record gives: CDR3 DNA, CDR3 protein, V gene, D gene, J gene, clone size. A D gene is named only where the DNA matches it firmly. Size tells how often a clone was seen (once, few, many) or the class of an expanded clone, and some rows leave it out.

DNA: TGTGCCAGCAGCTTTTGGTCCGGGGAGCAGTACTTC; CDR3: CASSFWSGEQYF; V: TRBV5-4; D: NA; J: TRBJ2-7; size: many
DNA: TGTGCCATCGCGACTCCCGCGAACACCGGGGAGCTGTTTTTT; CDR3: CAIATPANTGELFF; V: TRBV6-6; D: NA; J: TRBJ2-2; size: NA
DNA: TGTGCCAGCAGCCCCTTAAGAGAGTTGAACAGGGGATTGCGAGATACGCAGTATTTT; CDR3: CASSPLRELNRGLRDTQYF; V: TRBV11-2; D: TRBD1; J: TRBJ2-3; size: few
DNA: TGTGCCAGCAGTGAACAGGGTTACGGGGAAAAACTGTTTTTT; CDR3: CASSEQGYGEKLFF; V: TRBV10-3; D: NA; J: TRBJ1-4; size: few
DNA: TGCGCCAGCAGCCAAGAAGCGGGACACCCGAATGAAAAACTGTTTTTT; CDR3: CASSQEAGHPNEKLFF; V: TRBV4-3; D: NA; J: TRBJ1-4; size: few
DNA: TGTGCCAGCAGCTTAGGACCCGAGAATGAGCAGTTCTTC; CDR3: CASSLGPENEQFF; V: TRBV7-2; D: NA; J: TRBJ2-1; size: NA
DNA: TGTGCCAGCAGCTTGTCAGGGAATGAAAAACTGTTTTTT; CDR3: CASSLSGNEKLFF; V: TRBV5-6; D: NA; J: TRBJ1-4; size: NA
DNA: TGTGCCAGCAGCACTAGCGGGGACTCCTACAATGAGCAGTTCTTC; CDR3: CASSTSGDSYNEQFF; V: TRBV5-5; D: TRBD2; J: TRBJ2-1; size: NA
DNA: TGTGCCAGCAGCCTGACAGGGGACCAAGAGACCCAGTACTTC; CDR3: CASSLTGDQETQYF; V: TRBV6-6; D: TRBD1; J: TRBJ2-5; size: few
DNA: TGTGCCAGCAGCTTATCCTCCGGGACAGGGATCGTCTATGGCTACACCTTC; CDR3: CASSLSSGTGIVYGYTF; V: TRBV7-9; D: TRBD1; J: TRBJ1-2; size: NA
DNA: TGTGCCAGCAGAAAAGGGGGTGGAGGGACCCGCTACGAGCAGTACTTC; CDR3: CASRKGGGGTRYEQYF; V: TRBV27; D: NA; J: TRBJ2-7; size: many
DNA: TGTGCCAGCAGCTTAGGCAGGGCCTCCTACAATGAGCAGTTCTTC; CDR3: CASSLGRASYNEQFF; V: TRBV11-3; D: NA; J: TRBJ2-1; size: NA
DNA: TGTGCCAGCAGTTACTCGATCGCGCGGACCCAAGAGGCCCAGTACTTC; CDR3: CASSYSIARTQEAQYF; V: TRBV6-5; D: NA; J: TRBJ2-5; size: few
DNA: TGTGCCAGCAGCTTAGATCTCCGGGCGAAGGGCTACACCTTC; CDR3: CASSLDLRAKGYTF; V: TRBV7-9; D: NA; J: TRBJ1-2; size: many
DNA: TGTGCCAGCAGTGCCATGGAGACCCAGTACTTC; CDR3: CASSAMETQYF; V: TRBV11-3; D: NA; J: TRBJ2-5; size: few
DNA: TGTGCCAGCAGCGCTTTCGGGGAAAACATTCAGTACTTC; CDR3: CASSAFGENIQYF; V: TRBV7-6; D: NA; J: TRBJ2-4; size: few
DNA: TGTGCCAGCAGCAAAGAGGGAGGGGTCTCCTACGAGCAGTACTTC; CDR3: CASSKEGGVSYEQYF; V: TRBV21-1; D: NA; J: TRBJ2-7; size: few
DNA: TGTGCCAGCTCACCACGGACCAGGGATGGAAACACCATATATTTT; CDR3: CASSPRTRDGNTIYF; V: TRBV18; D: NA; J: TRBJ1-3; size: once
DNA: TGTGCCAGCAGTACCGGGTCCTCCGATACGCAGTATTTT; CDR3: CASSTGSSDTQYF; V: TRBV6-5; D: NA; J: TRBJ2-3; size: NA
DNA: TGCGCCAGCAACTCTCTACAGGGAGACGAGCAGTACTTC; CDR3: CASNSLQGDEQYF; V: TRBV5-1; D: NA; J: TRBJ2-7; size: NA
DNA: TGTGCCAGCAGCGCGCCGGGACAGGAGAACTATGGCTACACCTTC; CDR3: CASSAPGQENYGYTF; V: TRBV7-2; D: TRBD1; J: TRBJ1-2; size: few
DNA: TGTGCCATCAGTGGGTCGGAGCAGGGATATCAGCCCCAGCATTTT; CDR3: CAISGSEQGYQPQHF; V: TRBV10-3; D: NA; J: TRBJ1-5; size: NA
DNA: TGTGCCAGCAGCATAACAGGGACCGTCTCCTACGAGCAGTACTTC; CDR3: CASSITGTVSYEQYF; V: TRBV6-6; D: NA; J: TRBJ2-7; size: NA
DNA: TGTGCCATCAGTGAGTTGGAGTACAATGAGCAGTTCTTC; CDR3: CAISELEYNEQFF; V: TRBV6-1; D: NA; J: TRBJ2-1; size: few
DNA: TGTGCCAGCAGCGTAGGGACTAGCGCTGGGGCCAACGTCCTGACTTTC; CDR3: CASSVGTSAGANVLTF; V: TRBV9; D: TRBD2; J: TRBJ2-6; size: NA
DNA: TGTGCCAGCAGCTCGTGGGGGAAACTGTTTTTT; CDR3: CASSSWGKLFF; V: TRBV5-8; D: NA; J: TRBJ1-4; size: NA
DNA: TGTGCCAGCAGCAAGGCTCGGGGACAAGTCTACAATGAGCAGTTCTTC; CDR3: CASSKARGQVYNEQFF; V: TRBV21-1; D: NA; J: TRBJ2-1; size: few
DNA: TGTGCCAGCAGCCTTGGGACCCGTACCGGGGAGCTGTTTTTT; CDR3: CASSLGTRTGELFF; V: TRBV13; D: NA; J: TRBJ2-2; size: many
DNA: TGTGCCACCGAACGGAGGGCGGAGGGCCAGCCCCAGCATTTT; CDR3: CATERRAEGQPQHF; V: TRBV15; D: NA; J: TRBJ1-5; size: many
DNA: TGTGCCAGCAGCGTAGACAGCCTTATTCCTCCTTTCTTT; CDR3: CASSVDSLIPPFF; V: TRBV9; D: NA; J: TRBJ1-1; size: NA
DNA: TGTACCAGCAGCTTAGAGTGGGCAGAAGAGACCCAGTACTTC; CDR3: CTSSLEWAEETQYF; V: TRBV7-6; D: NA; J: TRBJ2-5; size: NA
DNA: TGTGCCAGCAGAAGGGGCTTAGTATCAACTGAAGCTTTCTTT; CDR3: CASRRGLVSTEAFF; V: TRBV28; D: NA; J: TRBJ1-1; size: NA
DNA: TGCGCCAGCAGCTTGGGGCTAACCTACCAAGAGACCCAGTACTTC; CDR3: CASSLGLTYQETQYF; V: TRBV5-1; D: NA; J: TRBJ2-5; size: few
DNA: TGTGCCAGGTTTAATCGGGGTTTTCAGCCCCAGCATTTT; CDR3: CARFNRGFQPQHF; V: TRBV9; D: NA; J: TRBJ1-5; size: NA
DNA: TGCGCCAGCACCATCCGAGTTCCGGGGGATGGCTACACCTTC; CDR3: CASTIRVPGDGYTF; V: TRBV5-1; D: NA; J: TRBJ1-2; size: NA
DNA: TGCGCCAGCAGCCAAGCCGGGACAGACTCCTACGAGCAGTACTTC; CDR3: CASSQAGTDSYEQYF; V: TRBV7-9; D: TRBD1; J: TRBJ2-7; size: few
DNA: TGTGCCAGCTCCTTTCGTGGACAGTACGAAACCTACGAGCAGTACTTC; CDR3: CASSFRGQYETYEQYF; V: TRBV18; D: NA; J: TRBJ2-7; size: NA
DNA: TGTGCCAGCAGCAAGGACAGGTTGCTTTCCAATGAGCAGTTCTTC; CDR3: CASSKDRLLSNEQFF; V: TRBV21-1; D: NA; J: TRBJ2-1; size: medium-sized
DNA: TGTGCCAGCAGCTTTTCGCGGAACACCGGGGAGCTGTTTTTT; CDR3: CASSFSRNTGELFF; V: TRBV7-2; D: NA; J: TRBJ2-2; size: NA
DNA: TGTGCCTGGAGTGGGAGGGGGTGGGTTGCGTACTTC; CDR3: CAWSGRGWVAYF; V: TRBV30; D: NA; J: TRBJ2-7; size: few
DNA: TGCGCCAGCAGCCGTGGACTAGCGGCTTACAATGAGCAGTTCTTC; CDR3: CASSRGLAAYNEQFF; V: TRBV4-3; D: TRBD2; J: TRBJ2-1; size: many
DNA: TGTGCCATCCGATCAGGGGCCGTGGGTGGCTACACCTTC; CDR3: CAIRSGAVGGYTF; V: TRBV19; D: NA; J: TRBJ1-2; size: few
DNA: TGTGCCAGCAGCCGAGATCGTGATGAGCAGTTCTTC; CDR3: CASSRDRDEQFF; V: TRBV11-3; D: NA; J: TRBJ2-1; size: few
DNA: TGTGCCAGCAGTTTTCCAGGGGGTGACTATGGCTACACCTTC; CDR3: CASSFPGGDYGYTF; V: TRBV28; D: TRBD1; J: TRBJ1-2; size: NA
DNA: TGTGCCAGCAGTGGACGAACGTCGATCAGCTTCTACGAGCAGTACTTC; CDR3: CASSGRTSISFYEQYF; V: TRBV10-3; D: NA; J: TRBJ2-7; size: NA
DNA: TGTGCCAGCAGCCAAGCGGTTACAGGTGAGCAGTTCTTC; CDR3: CASSQAVTGEQFF; V: TRBV14; D: NA; J: TRBJ2-1; size: few
DNA: TGTGCCAGCAGCTTGGATCCGACAGTCTCCTACAATGAGCAGTTCTTC; CDR3: CASSLDPTVSYNEQFF; V: TRBV11-2; D: NA; J: TRBJ2-1; size: NA
DNA: TGTGCCAGCCGTTTCCCTGGGGGGGGCGAGCAGTACTTC; CDR3: CASRFPGGGEQYF; V: TRBV6-5; D: TRBD2; J: TRBJ2-7; size: few
DNA: TGTGCCAGCAGTTACTCTGGACTAGCTGTGGGTACGCAGTATTTT; CDR3: CASSYSGLAVGTQYF; V: TRBV6-6; D: TRBD2; J: TRBJ2-3; size: NA
DNA: TGTGCCAGCAGGCAGGAGAACACTGAAGCTTTCTTT; CDR3: CASRQENTEAFF; V: TRBV27; D: NA; J: TRBJ1-1; size: NA
DNA: TGTGCCAGCAGTTACGGCGGGAGAAGGTTCGATGAGCAGTTCTTC; CDR3: CASSYGGRRFDEQFF; V: TRBV6-5; D: TRBD2; J: TRBJ2-1; size: few
DNA: TGTGCCAGCAGACGACAGGGCACTTCCTACGAGCAGTACTTC; CDR3: CASRRQGTSYEQYF; V: TRBV6-5; D: TRBD1; J: TRBJ2-7; size: many
DNA: TGCAGCGTTGAAGACCCCGCGACAGGGGGGAACATTCAGTACTTC; CDR3: CSVEDPATGGNIQYF; V: TRBV29-1; D: TRBD1; J: TRBJ2-4; size: NA